This paragraph reports one T cell receptor beta chain. CDR3 length: 15 residues. From germline, CDR1 is SGHNT and CDR2 YENEEA. The J segment lost 2 bases and the V segment lost 5 bases, leaving 6 bases of the junction unmatched. This specimen comes from a study of blood T cell repertoires in COVID-19. As processed by the authors: Amplification of reference gene primers provided the estimated nucleated cell counts. The method was immunoSEQ multiplex PCR; TCRdb's version includes in-frame clones alone and lacks a portion of them. V, J and clone size were drawn from that table, and D and trimming were deduced from the DNA. The sample carries 110,000 to 150,000 clones, around 88% recorded once.

Sequencing used peripheral blood. This clonotype was obtained from a man aged 55-75 years with active or convalescent COVID-19. The chain is built from TRBV11-3 and TRBJ2-5; 9 bases fit TRBD2. The CDR3 DNA is TGTGCCAGCAGCCAACGGACTAGCGAGCAAGAGACCCAGTACTTC. This encodes CASSQRTSEQETQYF.